These T cell receptor beta chains were read from a single sample in a study of blood T cell repertoires in COVID-19. Generated by immunoSEQ multiplex PCR, the TCRdb table keeps only in-frame clones and is missing some. Here the sample spans approximately 150,000 clones, 87% being singletons. Sequenced: PBMCs or T cells enriched from blood (not recorded which). All receptors derive from a man aged 60 to 69 who had recovered from COVID-19. Each CDR3 is given with its conserved first and last residue. Each record gives: V gene, clone size, D gene, J gene, CDR3 protein, CDR3 DNA. The D gene is left open where the match is weak. Clone size is stated in some rows and not others, as once, few, many or a class when expanded.

V: TRBV6-6
size: NA
D: NA
J: TRBJ2-2
CDR3: CASSYDFNTGELFF
DNA: TGTGCCAGCAGTTACGACTTCAACACCGGGGAGCTGTTTTTT

V: TRBV11-3
size: NA
D: TRBD2
J: TRBJ2-5
CDR3: CASSPSGRAGETQYF
DNA: TGTGCCAGCAGCCCCAGCGGGAGGGCCGGGGAGACCCAGTACTTC

V: TRBV28
size: NA
D: NA
J: TRBJ1-6
CDR3: CASSFRVSYNSPLHF
DNA: TGTGCCAGCAGTTTCCGGGTATCCTATAATTCACCCCTCCACTTT

V: TRBV6-6
size: NA
D: TRBD2
J: TRBJ2-1
CDR3: CASRTSGTNEQFF
DNA: TGTGCCAGCAGGACTAGCGGAACCAATGAGCAGTTCTTC

V: TRBV19
size: NA
D: TRBD2
J: TRBJ2-3
CDR3: CASGMARTSMADTQYF
DNA: TGTGCCAGTGGAATGGCCCGGACTAGCATGGCAGATACGCAGTATTTT

V: TRBV18
size: NA
D: TRBD2
J: TRBJ2-1
CDR3: CASSPGASGSSYNEQFF
DNA: TGTGCCAGCTCACCAGGGGCTAGCGGGAGCTCCTACAATGAGCAGTTCTTC

V: TRBV29-1
size: NA
D: TRBD2
J: TRBJ2-7
CDR3: CSASGGWSGDEQYF
DNA: TGCAGTGCCTCGGGAGGTTGGTCGGGGGACGAGCAGTACTTC

V: TRBV7-9
size: NA
D: NA
J: TRBJ2-5
CDR3: CASSPRNGGETQYF
DNA: TGTGCCAGCAGCCCAAGGAACGGAGGGGAGACCCAGTACTTC

V: TRBV27
size: NA
D: NA
J: TRBJ1-1
CDR3: CASSLQGFGTEVFF
DNA: TGTGCCAGCAGTTTACAAGGTTTTGGGACTGAAGTTTTCTTT

V: TRBV30
size: NA
D: NA
J: TRBJ1-5
CDR3: CAWGTNSNQPQHF
DNA: TGTGCCTGGGGGACAAATAGCAATCAGCCCCAGCATTTT

V: TRBV10-3
size: few
D: NA
J: TRBJ1-2
CDR3: CAISESSGGLPRNYGYTF
DNA: TGTGCCATCAGTGAGTCTAGCGGGGGACTCCCCAGAAACTATGGCTACACCTTC

V: TRBV10-1
size: NA
D: TRBD1
J: TRBJ2-7
CDR3: CASSTGANPGYF
DNA: TGCGCCAGCAGTACAGGGGCGAACCCGGGGTACTTC

V: TRBV28
size: NA
D: NA
J: TRBJ1-2
CDR3: CASTLAGATYGYTF
DNA: TGTGCCAGCACCCTGGCAGGTGCGACCTATGGCTACACCTTC

V: TRBV30
size: NA
D: TRBD1
J: TRBJ2-6
CDR3: CACQTGTSGANVLTF
DNA: TGTGCCTGCCAGACAGGGACCTCTGGGGCCAACGTCCTGACTTTC

V: TRBV28
size: NA
D: TRBD1
J: TRBJ2-3
CDR3: CASSLSTGGTDTQYF
DNA: TGTGCCAGCAGTTTATCGACAGGGGGCACAGATACGCAGTATTTT

V: TRBV5-1
size: NA
D: TRBD1
J: TRBJ1-1
CDR3: CASSYRQGVDTEAFF
DNA: TGCGCCAGCAGCTACCGACAGGGGGTGGACACTGAAGCTTTCTTT

V: TRBV12-5
size: NA
D: TRBD2
J: TRBJ2-3
CDR3: CASGPGGSTDTQYF
DNA: TGTGCTAGTGGCCCCGGGGGGAGCACAGATACGCAGTATTTT

V: TRBV5-1
size: NA
D: NA
J: TRBJ2-2
CDR3: CASSLVAGELFF
DNA: TGCGCCAGCAGCTTGGTCGCCGGGGAGCTGTTTTTT

V: TRBV11-2
size: NA
D: TRBD2
J: TRBJ2-2
CDR3: CASSLRRSGGATGELFF
DNA: TGTGCCAGCAGCTTAAGACGATCGGGGGGAGCCACCGGGGAGCTGTTTTTT

V: TRBV5-1
size: NA
D: TRBD2
J: TRBJ2-3
CDR3: CASVGLAGAGDTQYF
DNA: TGCGCCAGCGTTGGACTAGCGGGGGCTGGAGATACGCAGTATTTT

V: TRBV5-1
size: once
D: TRBD1
J: TRBJ1-2
CDR3: CASSRLGQGDYGYTF
DNA: TGCGCCAGCAGCCGCCTGGGACAGGGGGACTATGGCTACACCTTC

V: TRBV11-2
size: NA
D: NA
J: TRBJ2-7
CDR3: CASSQGGRQYPYEQYF
DNA: TGTGCCAGCAGCCAAGGGGGTCGACAGTACCCCTACGAGCAGTACTTC

V: TRBV11-3
size: NA
D: TRBD1
J: TRBJ1-3
CDR3: CASSQGGAGNTIYF
DNA: TGTGCCAGCTCTCAGGGGGGAGCTGGAAACACCATATATTTT

V: TRBV6-5
size: once
D: TRBD1
J: TRBJ1-1
CDR3: CASSYFGQGGEAFF
DNA: TGTGCCAGCAGTTACTTTGGACAGGGAGGTGAAGCTTTCTTT

V: TRBV18
size: NA
D: TRBD1
J: TRBJ1-5
CDR3: CASSPQDRDNQPQHF
DNA: TGTGCCAGCTCACCTCAAGACAGGGACAATCAGCCCCAGCATTTT

V: TRBV6-1
size: once
D: TRBD1
J: TRBJ1-2
CDR3: CASSETGNYGYTF
DNA: TGTGCCAGCAGTGAGACAGGGAACTATGGCTACACCTTC

V: TRBV9
size: NA
D: TRBD2
J: TRBJ2-7
CDR3: CASSVAGDEQYF
DNA: TGTGCCAGCAGTGTAGCGGGAGACGAGCAGTACTTC

V: TRBV12-3/TRBV12-4
size: NA
D: NA
J: TRBJ2-1
CDR3: CASSFFSGNEQFF
DNA: TGTGCCAGCAGTTTCTTTTCAGGCAATGAGCAGTTCTTC

V: TRBV6-5
size: NA
D: TRBD2
J: TRBJ2-1
CDR3: CASSRPSGRVNEQFF
DNA: TGTGCCAGCAGCCGACCTAGCGGGAGGGTTAATGAGCAGTTCTTC

V: TRBV3-1/TRBV3-2
size: NA
D: TRBD2
J: TRBJ2-1
CDR3: CASSLTSGLYNEQFF
DNA: TGTGCCAGCAGTCTAACTAGCGGATTATACAATGAGCAGTTCTTC

V: TRBV4-1
size: NA
D: NA
J: TRBJ2-6
CDR3: CASSQDPTGANVLTF
DNA: TGCGCCAGCAGCCAAGATCCCACTGGGGCCAACGTCCTGACTTTC

V: TRBV5-8
size: NA
D: TRBD1
J: TRBJ2-1
CDR3: CASSQLRTGRMGEQFF
DNA: TGTGCCAGCAGCCAACTTCGGACAGGGCGTATGGGTGAGCAGTTCTTC

V: TRBV5-6
size: NA
D: NA
J: TRBJ2-4
CDR3: CASSLVENIQYF
DNA: TGTGCCAGCAGCCTGGTAGAAAACATTCAGTACTTC

V: TRBV28
size: NA
D: NA
J: TRBJ2-7
CDR3: CASSFHSPGLFEQYF
DNA: TGTGCCAGCAGTTTCCACTCCCCGGGTTTGTTCGAGCAGTACTTC

V: TRBV7-8
size: NA
D: TRBD1
J: TRBJ2-7
CDR3: CASSSYRDRAYEQYF
DNA: TGTGCCAGCAGCTCTTACCGGGACAGGGCTTACGAGCAGTACTTC

V: TRBV7-8
size: NA
D: NA
J: TRBJ2-1
CDR3: CASSFRPTGEGEQFF
DNA: TGTGCCAGCAGCTTCCGGCCGACGGGGGAAGGCGAGCAGTTCTTC

V: TRBV21-1
size: NA
D: NA
J: TRBJ1-1
CDR3: CASSKGVGTGGWTEAFF
DNA: TGTGCCAGCAGCAAAGGAGTCGGGACAGGGGGGTGGACTGAAGCTTTCTTT